Below are 29 T cell receptor beta chains sequenced from a single sample in a study of CD8+ T cells in alopecia areata. Treatment here: oral pan-JAK inhibitor, 5-10 mg twice daily. Extracted from the samples, RNA was reverse transcribed into cDNA to serve as the sequencing template. Only in-frame clones appear in the TCRdb table, and some are missing; sequencing was by immunoSEQ multiplex PCR. The table has 150,000 to 200,000 clones, about three fifths seen once. The material sequenced was CD4+ T cells sorted from blood, taken at week 24, from a patient treated with tofacitinib. These receptor sequences come from a human donor with alopecia areata.

V is TRBV30 and J is TRBJ1-5; 10 positions agree with TRBD1. Per the germline V gene, CDR1 is GTSNPN and CDR2 is SVGIG (reference sequence). V was pared by 5 bases and J by 3 bases, with 1 base of the junction left unmatched. The CDR3 spans 13 residues. CDR3 residues: CAWGTGANQPQHF. CDR3 in DNA: TGTGCCTGGGGGACAGGGGCCAATCAGCCCCAGCATTTT.

The chain recombines TRBV27 with TRBJ2-1, with 8 positions matching TRBD1. Trimming at V came to 5 bases and at J to 5 bases, leaving 8 bases not matched to a gene. The germline CDR1 and CDR2 sequences are MNHEY and SMNVEV (reference sequence). The CDR3 covers 15 residues. The CDR3 DNA follows: TGTGCCAGCAGTCACCGGGACAGGTTCGACAATGAGCAGTTCTTC. The encoded protein is CASSHRDRFDNEQFF.

V gene TRBV10-3 combines with J gene TRBJ2-1; TRBD1 matches at 7 bases. J lost 5 bases, V lost 5 bases, and 15 bases had no gene match. CDR1 and CDR2 (germline): ENHRY, SYGVKD. The CDR3 extends over 17 amino acids. In nucleotides, the CDR3 is TGTGCCATCAGTTCTAGACAGGGTCTTAGAGGCGACAATGAGCAGTTCTTC. Its translation: CAISSRQGLRGDNEQFF.

The V gene is TRBV6-5, the J gene TRBJ1-2; D is unclear. The length of the CDR3 is 13 residues. Germline loops: CDR1 MNHEY, CDR2 SVGAGI. The germline V and J ends were trimmed by 7 bases and 5 bases, with 14 bases remaining between them. The CDR3: CASTVGRGYGYTF. In DNA form, the CDR3 reads TGTGCCAGCACTGTGGGTCGGGGTTATGGCTACACCTTC.

This clone was seen many times. The J gene is TRBJ1-6, the V gene TRBV27; a possible D gene is TRBD1 (5 bases). The CDR3 loop spans 16 amino acids. Germline V CDR1 and CDR2: MNHEY, SMNVEV (reference sequence). Trimming took 3 bases from V and 7 from J, leaving 16 bases between them. The DNA of the CDR3 is TGTGCCAGCAGTTTCGAACCGGGACGGGAAAATTCACCCCTCCACTTT. It specifies CASSFEPGRENSPLHF.

The chain carries TRBV7-9 and TRBJ2-3; D remains ambiguous. CDR1 and CDR2 (germline): SEHNR, FQNEAQ (reference sequence). The CDR3 length is 11 residues. Trimming took off 4 bases at V and 5 bases at J, with 4 bases between the two ends. The DNA for the CDR3 is TGTGCCAGCAGCTACGGAGATACGCAGTATTTT. Its protein product is CASSYGDTQYF.

The chain recombines TRBV9 with TRBJ1-5; D is unresolved. The CDR3 runs to 13 residues. Trimming shortened V by 0 bases and J by 3 bases, and 4 bases separated the two germline ends. The V gene's germline CDR1 is SGDLS and CDR2 YYNGEE. CDR3 in DNA: TGTGCCAGCAGCGTAGAACCCAATCAGCCCCAGCATTTT. The encoded protein is CASSVEPNQPQHF. Drawing the rest from reference TRBV9 and TRBJ1-5, the complete variable domain is DSGVTQTPKHLITATGQRVTLRCSPRSGDLSVYWYQQSLDQGLQFLIQYYNGEERAKGNILERFSAQQFPDLHSELNLSSLELGDSALYFCASSVEPNQPQHFGDGTRLSIL.

This clone was observed once. The rearrangement joins TRBV9 to TRBJ1-6; D is ambiguous. The CDR3 totals 14 residues. V was cut by 0 bases and J by 10 bases, with 11 bases left in between. Germline CDR1 SGDLS, CDR2 YYNGEE. Written as DNA, the CDR3 is TGTGCCAGCAGCGTAGACGGGCAGGACTCACCCCTCCACTTT. It encodes CASSVDGQDSPLHF.

This clone showed up just a few times. The same CDR3 can be traced to other DNA sequences in this sample. This chain connects TRBV10-3 to TRBJ1-2; D is uncertain. This CDR3 spans 13 amino acids. The V end lost 2 bases, the J end lost 0 bases, and 4 bases lay between the germline ends. Looked up from germline, CDR1 is ENHRY and CDR2 is SYGVKD. The CDR3 here is CAISEGANYGYTF. CDR3 in DNA: TGTGCCATCAGTGAGGGAGCTAACTATGGCTACACCTTC.

For this clone: At one end, the junction sequence differs from germline, possibly due to a read error. The V gene is TRBV7-8, the J gene TRBJ2-2; either TRBD1 or TRBD2 may fit D (5 bases each). The CDR3 extends over 14 amino acids. The germline gives CDR1 SGHVS, CDR2 FQNEAQ. The CDR3, as DNA: TGTGCCAGCCGCTTAGATGTGGGGGCCGGGGAGCTGTTTTTT. It yields the protein CASRLDVGAGELFF.

The chain employs TRBV29-1 and TRBJ1-1; the D gene is possibly TRBD1 (5 bases). V lost 7 bases to trimming and J lost 4 bases, with 13 bases between them. Germline CDR1 SQVTM, CDR2 ANQGSEA. CDR3 length equals 12 residues. The CDR3 nucleotides are TGCAGCGGGGGCGAGGGAAGCACTGAAGCTTTCTTT. It codes for CSGGEGSTEAFF.

J is TRBJ1-1 and V is TRBV27; 8 bases match TRBD1. Trimming cost V 6 bases and J 4 bases; bases outside gene matches: 1. Per germline, CDR1 MNHEY and CDR2 SMNVEV (reference sequence). CDR3 length: 12 amino acids. For the CDR3, the DNA is TGTGCCAGCAGCACAGGGGGCACTGAAGCTTTCTTT. It codes for CASSTGGTEAFF.

J is TRBJ1-1 and V is TRBV29-1; D gene ambiguous. This CDR3 has 11 residues. V was pared by 5 bases and J by 1 base, with 5 bases between. Germline CDR1 is SQVTM and CDR2 is ANQGSEA. The CDR3 sequence is CSVIRNTEAFF. DNA for the CDR3: TGCAGCGTTATAAGGAACACTGAAGCTTTCTTT.

Notes on this clone: Distinct nucleotide sequences in the sample also encode this CDR3. This rearrangement joins TRBV20-1 to TRBJ1-5; possibly TRBD1 for D (5 bases). Germline CDR1 and CDR2: DFQATT and SNEGSKA (reference sequence). The length of the CDR3 is 10 residues. Trimming pared 6 bases from V and 9 bases from J, leaving 9 bases between. The CDR3 bases are TGCAGTGCGGGTGACAGGCCCCAGCATTTT. This codes for CSAGDRPQHF.

The V call is TRBV29-1, the J call TRBJ2-2; the D gene could be TRBD1 or TRBD2 (5 bases each). From germline, CDR1 is SQVTM and CDR2 ANQGSEA. Between the trimmed V and J ends, which lost 7 bases and 2 bases, there was a span of 11 bases. This CDR3 has 13 amino acids. CDR3 in amino acids: CSGDAGNTGELFF. The CDR3 DNA is TGCAGCGGGGACGCCGGTAACACCGGGGAGCTGTTTTTT.

This CDR3 is CASSHGQGACSNQPQHF. The CDR3 nucleotides are TGCGCCAGCAGTCATGGACAGGGGGCCTGCAGCAATCAGCCCCAGCATTTT. The V gene is TRBV23-1, the J gene TRBJ1-5; 11 bases fit TRBD1. TRBV23-1 belongs to the ORF category, with a function that is uncertain. J lost 1 base, V lost 3 bases, and 5 bases had no gene match. The CDR3 consists of 17 residues.

The chain combines TRBV6-6 with TRBJ2-3; tentative D call: TRBD1 (6 bases). V was trimmed by 6 bases and J by 2 bases, leaving 15 bases between them. There are 15 residues in the CDR3. Germline V CDR1 and CDR2: MNHNY, SVGAGI (reference sequence). CDR3 amino acids: CASRRRTATTDTQYF. CDR3 nucleotide sequence: TGTGCCAGCAGGCGAAGGACAGCCACCACAGATACGCAGTATTTT.

The chain employs TRBV30 and TRBJ1-2, with D possibly matching TRBD1 (5 bases). The length of the CDR3 is 11 residues. The germline gives CDR1 GTSNPN, CDR2 SVGIG (reference sequence). Between the trimmed V and J ends, which lost 4 bases and 4 bases, there was a span of 7 bases. The CDR3 coding sequence is TGTGCCTGGAAGACAGTCTATGGCTACACCTTC. This gives the protein CAWKTVYGYTF.

V gene TRBV18 combines with J gene TRBJ2-3; D is unclear. The CDR3 contains 12 residues. Germline CDR1 and CDR2: KGHSH and LQKENI. V shed 3 bases and J shed 5 bases, with 6 bases lying between them. Here the CDR3 reads CASSPSGDTQYF. The DNA of the CDR3 is TGTGCCAGCTCACCCTCGGGAGATACGCAGTATTTT.

The chain joins TRBV10-3 to TRBJ1-1; no clear D. Trimming stripped 1 base from V and 4 bases from J, with 7 bases between. The CDR3 is 13 residues long. Per germline, CDR1 ENHRY and CDR2 SYGVKD. The CDR3 DNA reads TGTGCCATCAGTGAGTTCGGTTCCACTGAAGCTTTCTTT. Translation: CAISEFGSTEAFF.

CDR3 bases: TGTGCCAGCAGCTTAGTTTCCAGCGGGGGGCCCGAGCAGTACTTC. Translated: CASSLVSSGGPEQYF. V and J are TRBV7-2 and TRBJ2-7, with 9 bases that match TRBD2. The CDR3 extends over 15 amino acids. The ends lost 1 base at V and 6 bases at J; junction bases unmatched: 7. In germline, CDR1 is SGHTA, CDR2 FQGNSA.

The gene calls are TRBV7-9 and TRBJ2-3; D is unclear. V was clipped by 1 base and J by 3 bases, with 2 bases between them. Germline CDR1 SEHNR, CDR2 FQNEAQ (reference sequence). The CDR3 loop spans 12 amino acids. The CDR3 DNA sequence: TGTGCCAGCAGCTTAGGAACAGATACGCAGTATTTT. This codes for CASSLGTDTQYF.

This CDR3 reads CASSLGPEHQPQHF. The CDR3 DNA sequence: TGCGCCAGCAGCTTGGGCCCGGAGCATCAGCCCCAGCATTTT. This chain uses TRBV5-1 with TRBJ1-5; no clear D. V gave up 0 bases and J gave up 5 bases, with 9 bases separating them. The CDR3 spans 14 residues. Germline V gene sequence: CDR1 SGHRS, CDR2 YFSETQ.

The sample holds a few counts of this clone. The genes are TRBV5-4 and TRBJ2-7; 7 nucleotides match TRBD1. V was clipped by 4 bases and J by 2 bases; unmatched bases: 6. This CDR3 is built from 14 residues. The germline V gene has CDR1 SGHNT and CDR2 YYREEE (reference sequence). CDR3 protein: CASSPTGQTYEQYF. The CDR3 DNA reads as TGTGCCAGCAGCCCGACGGGACAGACCTACGAGCAGTACTTC.

The V and J genes are TRBV29-1 and TRBJ2-1; 9 nucleotides agree with TRBD2. The V segment lost 4 bases and the J segment 5 bases; nucleotides outside the gene matches: 6. Germline assignment: CDR1 SQVTM and CDR2 ANQGSEA. The CDR3 is 14 residues long. Written as DNA, the CDR3 is TGCAGCGTTGCTGGCGGGGGGGTAAACAATGAGCAGTTCTTC. It is translated as CSVAGGGVNNEQFF.

The V call is TRBV2, the J call TRBJ2-7; 9 bases fit TRBD1. Per germline, CDR1 SNHLY and CDR2 FYNNEI. This CDR3 has 13 amino acids. Unmatched junction bases numbered 6, after V lost 7 bases and J lost 5 bases. CDR3 nucleotides: TGTGCCAGCATTTTTGACAGGGGGGACGAGCAGTACTTC. Translating it yields CASIFDRGDEQYF.

Only a few counts were recorded for this clone. V usage is TRBV7-3 and J usage is TRBJ2-2; tentatively, D is TRBD1 (6 bases). The CDR3 is 14 residues long. V shed 5 bases and J shed 4 bases, with 11 bases lying between them. CDR1 is SGHTA and CDR2 is FQGTGA in the germline V gene. The CDR3 bases are TGTGCCAGCAGCCAGGGGCCGGTCACCGGGGAGCTGTTTTTT. It codes for CASSQGPVTGELFF.

The DNA for the CDR3 is TGTGCCAGCAGCGTAGTTTCTGGGGGGCGACTCGCTGGCTACACCTTC. Translation gives CASSVVSGGRLAGYTF. V usage is TRBV9 and J usage is TRBJ1-2, with D perhaps TRBD1 (6 bases). This CDR3 contains 16 residues. Trimming removed 0 bases from V and 7 bases from J, with 19 bases in between. CDR1 SGDLS and CDR2 YYNGEE come from the germline V gene.

The chain joins TRBV27 to TRBJ2-6; D is perhaps TRBD2 (6 bases). The germline gives CDR1 MNHEY, CDR2 SMNVEV (reference sequence). V was clipped by 6 bases and J by 3 bases, with 21 bases between them. CDR3 size: 18 residues. CDR3 residues: CASRLLGGLLDGANVLTF. The CDR3 DNA reads TGTGCCAGCAGACTACTAGGAGGGCTATTGGATGGGGCCAACGTCCTGACTTTC.